The source of this T cell receptor beta chain is a study of cytomegalovirus exposure and HLA in healthy donors. Study-wide findings and caveats: CMV antigen specificity of a few CMV-associated chains was confirmed in vitro. It was reported that the classifier diagnosed cytomegalovirus status with high specificity and sensitivity in both the original and validation cohorts. The study flagged roughly 160 TCR beta chains as cytomegalovirus-associated.

The germline gives CDR1 MGHRA, CDR2 YSYEKL. The germline V and J ends were trimmed by 8 bases and 2 bases, with 13 bases remaining between them. There are 14 residues in the CDR3. The table came from immunoSEQ multiplex PCR; TCRdb's copy has only in-frame clones and leaves some out. The sample holds 120,000 or so clones, about 89% seen once. A roughly 120-subject validation cohort, separate from the 666-subject first cohort, supplied the donors. Details on this clone: Antigen unknown.

Specimen: PBMCs. The receptor was isolated from a young woman in good health and CMV-seronegative. The chain links TRBV4-1 to TRBJ1-5; D unresolved. For the CDR3, the DNA is TGCGCCAGCGGAAGGGAGTTGGGCAATCAGCCCCAGCATTTT. Protein product: CASGRELGNQPQHF.